The entry below describes one T cell receptor beta chain. Antigen specificity is unknown. The data derive from a study of follicular helper T cells after annual influenza vaccination. Study results and limitations: ICOS+CD38+ cTfh clonality tracked population frequency, and its change tracked circulating plasmablast change. ICOS-CD38- cTfh most often held earlier Day 7 ICOS+CD38+ clones.

Per germline, CDR1 SGHRS and CDR2 YFSETQ. The CDR3 is 14 residues long. Trimming took off 0 bases at V and 1 base at J, with 7 bases between the two ends. Sequencing was performed with immunoSEQ multiplex PCR; in TCRdb, only in-frame clones are kept and a portion is missing. The sample records around 8,000 clones, about four fifths being singletons. Time point given: 2014-2015 season, pre-vaccination. Sorted blood CD4 subsets were sequenced before and after adults received seasonal inactivated influenza vaccine. No donor had influenza vaccine in the prior 6 months; all lived in the community. Here the sequenced sample was CXCR5+ CD38- circulating T follicular helper cells from blood, taken on the day of influenza vaccination. Subset defined: circulating Tfh, non-naive CD4+CXCR5+PD-1+ (ICOS+CD38+ or ICOS-CD38-). This sequence joins TRBV5-1 and TRBJ2-5; D call uncertain. The sequence came from an adult who received the influenza vaccine. The CDR3 reads CASSLDSSQETQYF. CDR3 in DNA: TGCGCCAGCAGCTTGGACAGCTCCCAAGAGACCCAGTACTTC. The variable domain in full, with the rest retrieved from reference TRBV5-1 and TRBJ2-5, is KAGVTQTPRYLIKTRGQQVTLSCSPISGHRSVSWYQQTPGQGLQFLFEYFSETQRNKGNFPGRFSGRQFSNSRSEMNVSTLELGDSALYLCASSLDSSQETQYFGPGTRLLVL.